The clone carrying this T cell receptor beta chain was counted a few times. Its target is unknown. This record belongs to a study of cytomegalovirus exposure and HLA in healthy donors. Findings and caveats of the study: An analysis that was carried out later associated 16,000 or so TCR beta sequences with HLA alleles at 0.05 false discovery rate. The likely explanation for a cluster of highly shared sequence variants was sequencing artifact.

Germline V gives CDR1 SGHAT, CDR2 FQDESV (reference sequence). The CDR3 spans 16 residues. Amplification used 60 Vbeta primers and 13 Jbeta primers. Clones were sequenced by immunoSEQ multiplex PCR, and TCRdb holds only the in-frame ones, with some missing. The sample gives under 200,000 clones, about 75% of which show up once; around 15% is in the top ten. Sequences were obtained from PBMCs. This receptor was obtained from a man in his forties or fifties in good health and CMV-seropositive. The genes are TRBV11-1 and TRBJ2-5; the match to TRBD1 covers 8 bases. The end of the DNA fits TRBJ2-7 better, so the J call may be wrong. The CDR3 nucleotides read TGTGCCAGCAGCTTAGGAAGTTCCGACAGGGGCTACGAGCAGTACTTC. Residues: CASSLGSSDRGYEQYF.